The clone carrying this TCR beta chain was recorded a few times. Germline loops: CDR1 GTSNPN, CDR2 SVGIG (reference sequence). V dropped 4 bases and J dropped 8; count of bases not matched to a gene: 5. The CDR3 spans 13 residues. This specimen belongs to a study of blood T cell repertoires in COVID-19. Study details: Acute and convalescent COVID-19 specimens originated in the United States, Italy and Spain. Sample material is recorded as cDNA or gDNA derived from T cells, B-cell-depleted T cells, or PBMCs.

In the original workflow: Using reference gene primer amplification, nucleated cell counts were estimated. This table comes from immunoSEQ multiplex PCR, and its TCRdb copy is limited to in-frame clones, with some not included. From that table come the V and J calls and clone size; the DNA was used to work out D and trimming. This sample has about 90,000 clones; 76% occur once, and the top ten carry about 6.4%. V and J are TRBV30 and TRBJ1-4, with 9 bases matching TRBD1. The clonotype originates from an older man with acute or convalescent COVID-19. Specimen: peripheral blood. The CDR3 DNA reads as TGTGCCTGGAACAGGGGGCTGAACGAAAAACTGTTTTTT. Translating gives CAWNRGLNEKLFF.